This TCR beta chain was found in a study of T cells in Graves' hyperthyroidism and ophthalmopathy. The CDR3 regions of TCR beta were amplified from RNA transcripts. Using the HTBI primer set, a first-round RT-PCR was run on the TCR CDR3. TCRdb re-called the multiplex PCR reads with MiXCR, one entry per CDR3 protein. Of hundreds of thousands of distinct CDR3 sequences listed, 15% to 19% are singletons. Points from the study as a whole: In validation, the model predicted ophthalmopathy. These predictions came a median about 6 months before onset. Most thyroid clonotypes with frequency above 0.001 were detected in blood.

Extraction of PBMCs used 7.5 to 10 ml of fresh peripheral blood. Germline V gives CDR1 SGHTA, CDR2 FQGTGA. V lost 6 bases and J lost 5, with 15 bases in between. The CDR3 is made up of 14 amino acids. This clonotype was recorded many times. Its target is not known. This sequence was found in a woman aged 18-35 years with Graves' hyperthyroidism. This sequence joins TRBV7-3 and TRBJ2-3; D is possibly TRBD2 (6 bases). The material sequenced was blood. The CDR3 spells CASRIGGVGDTQYF. The CDR3 coding sequence is TGTGCCAGCAGAATCGGGGGAGTGGGAGATACGCAGTATTTT.